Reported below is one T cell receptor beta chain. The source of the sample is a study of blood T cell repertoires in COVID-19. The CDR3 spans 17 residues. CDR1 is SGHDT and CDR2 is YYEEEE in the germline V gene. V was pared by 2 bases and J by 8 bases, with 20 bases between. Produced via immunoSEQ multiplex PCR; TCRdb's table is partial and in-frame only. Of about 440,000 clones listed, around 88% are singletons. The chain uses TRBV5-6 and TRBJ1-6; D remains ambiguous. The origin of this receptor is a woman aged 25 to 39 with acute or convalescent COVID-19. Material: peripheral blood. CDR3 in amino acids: CASSFRRLFVEDSPLHF. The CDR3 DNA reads TGTGCCAGCAGCTTTCGCAGACTATTTGTTGAAGATTCACCCCTCCACTTT.